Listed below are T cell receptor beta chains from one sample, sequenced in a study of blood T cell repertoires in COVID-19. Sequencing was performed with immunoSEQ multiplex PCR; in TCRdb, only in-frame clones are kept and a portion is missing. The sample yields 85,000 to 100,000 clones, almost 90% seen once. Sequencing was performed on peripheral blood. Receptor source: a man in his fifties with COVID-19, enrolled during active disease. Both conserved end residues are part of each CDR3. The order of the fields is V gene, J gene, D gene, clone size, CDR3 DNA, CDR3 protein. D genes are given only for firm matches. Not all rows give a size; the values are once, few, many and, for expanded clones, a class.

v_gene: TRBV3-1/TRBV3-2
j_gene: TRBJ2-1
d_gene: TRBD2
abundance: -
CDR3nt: TGTGCCAGCAGCCAATTAGCGGGGGGATTGCAGTTCTTC
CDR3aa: CASSQLAGGLQFF

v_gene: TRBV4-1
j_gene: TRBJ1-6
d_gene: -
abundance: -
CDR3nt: TGCGCCAGCAGCCAAGAGACAGAGCTTAATTCACCCCTCCACTTT
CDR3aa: CASSQETELNSPLHF

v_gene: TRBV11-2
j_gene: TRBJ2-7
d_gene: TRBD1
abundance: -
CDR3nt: TGTGCCAGCAGCTCGGACAGGGTTTACGAGCAGTACTTC
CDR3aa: CASSSDRVYEQYF

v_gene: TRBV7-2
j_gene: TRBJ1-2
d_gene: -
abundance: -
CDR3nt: TGTGCCAGCAGCCCGGAACGAGGGGGCTACACCTTC
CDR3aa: CASSPERGGYTF

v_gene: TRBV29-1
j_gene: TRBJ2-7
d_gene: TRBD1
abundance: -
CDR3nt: TGCAGCGTTGGAGAGTTCCAGGGGGCGCGGATCTACGAGCAGTACTTC
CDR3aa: CSVGEFQGARIYEQYF

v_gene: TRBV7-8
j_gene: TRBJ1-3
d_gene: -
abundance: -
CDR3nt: TGTGCCAGCAGCTTAGTCTACAGGGCGGCTGGAAACACCATATATTTT
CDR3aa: CASSLVYRAAGNTIYF

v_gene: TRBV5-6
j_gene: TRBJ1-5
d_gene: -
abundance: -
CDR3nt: TGTGCCAGCAGCAGGGGTCCTAGCAATCAGCCCCAGCATTTT
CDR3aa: CASSRGPSNQPQHF

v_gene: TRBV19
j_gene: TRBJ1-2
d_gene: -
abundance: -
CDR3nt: TGTGCCAGTAGTTCAGAATTCTATGGCTACACCTTC
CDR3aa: CASSSEFYGYTF

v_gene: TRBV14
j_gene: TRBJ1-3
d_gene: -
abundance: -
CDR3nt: TGTGCCAGCAGCCAAGATCACGGGGTTTTGGGCCGTGGAAACACCATATATTTT
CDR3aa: CASSQDHGVLGRGNTIYF

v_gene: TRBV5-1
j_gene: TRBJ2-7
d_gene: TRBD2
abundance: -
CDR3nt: TGCGCCAGCTATTCCGCAGCGGGGGACTACGAGCAGTACTTC
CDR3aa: CASYSAAGDYEQYF

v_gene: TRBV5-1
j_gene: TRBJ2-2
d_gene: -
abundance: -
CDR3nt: TGCGCCAGCAGCTTGGGACAGGCCAATGTCGGGGAGCTGTTTTTT
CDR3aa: CASSLGQANVGELFF

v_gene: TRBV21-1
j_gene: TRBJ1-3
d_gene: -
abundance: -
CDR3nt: TGTGCCAGCAGGGGAGGGAGGCCTGGAAACACCATATATTTT
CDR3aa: CASRGGRPGNTIYF

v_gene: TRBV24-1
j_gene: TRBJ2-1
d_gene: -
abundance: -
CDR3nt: TGTGCCACCAGTGCCTGGGACCGGGGGACTGGTGAGCAGTTCTTC
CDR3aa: CATSAWDRGTGEQFF

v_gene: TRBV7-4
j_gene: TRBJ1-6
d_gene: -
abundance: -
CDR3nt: TGTGCCAGCAGCTTAAACCTGGGGGCAGATTCACCCCTCCACTTT
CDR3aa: CASSLNLGADSPLHF

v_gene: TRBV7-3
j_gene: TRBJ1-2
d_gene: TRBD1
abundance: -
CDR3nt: TGTGCCAGCAGCCCGCGGGACAGGGGAGATAGTGTGGATGGCTACACCTTC
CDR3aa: CASSPRDRGDSVDGYTF

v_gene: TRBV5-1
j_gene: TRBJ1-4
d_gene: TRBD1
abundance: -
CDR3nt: TGCGCCAGCAGCTTGCCGGGACAGGGGGCCAGACTGTTTTTT
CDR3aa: CASSLPGQGARLFF

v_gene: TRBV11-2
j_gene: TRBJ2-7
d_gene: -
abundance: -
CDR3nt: TGTGCCAGCAGCGTCGACAGGCTTACCTACGAGCAGTACTTC
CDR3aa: CASSVDRLTYEQYF

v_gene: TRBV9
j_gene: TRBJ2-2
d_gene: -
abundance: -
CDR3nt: TGTGCCAGCAGCGTAGTCCTAGGGACTCGAAACACCGGGGAGCTGTTTTTT
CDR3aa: CASSVVLGTRNTGELFF

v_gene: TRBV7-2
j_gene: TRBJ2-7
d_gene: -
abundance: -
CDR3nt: TGTGCCAGCAGCTCCACAGGGAGCGAGCAGTACTTC
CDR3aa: CASSSTGSEQYF

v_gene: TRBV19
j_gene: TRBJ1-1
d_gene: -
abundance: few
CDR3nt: TGTGCCAGTAGTATAAGGGGGACTGAAGCTTTCTTT
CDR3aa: CASSIRGTEAFF

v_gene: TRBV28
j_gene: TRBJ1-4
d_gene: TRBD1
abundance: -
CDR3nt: TGTGCCAGCAGTCTTCAGGGGGCTACTAATGAAAAACTGTTTTTT
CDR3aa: CASSLQGATNEKLFF

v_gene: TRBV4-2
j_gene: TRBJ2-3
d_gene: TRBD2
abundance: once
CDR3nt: TGTGCCAGCAGCCAAGAAACCGGGACTAGGGCAGATACGCAGTATTTT
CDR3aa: CASSQETGTRADTQYF

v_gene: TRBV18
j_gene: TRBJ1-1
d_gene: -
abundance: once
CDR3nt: TGTGCCAGCTCACCGTCCATCCTTATAGCGACTGAAGCTTTCTTT
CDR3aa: CASSPSILIATEAFF

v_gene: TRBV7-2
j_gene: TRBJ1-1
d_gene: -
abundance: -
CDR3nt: TGTGCCAGCAGCTTAGACAGGATAAACACTGAAGCTTTCTTT
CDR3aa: CASSLDRINTEAFF

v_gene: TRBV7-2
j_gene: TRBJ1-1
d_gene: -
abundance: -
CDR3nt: TGTGCCAGCAGCCCTGGGGCCAATTTGAACACTGAAGCTTTCTTT
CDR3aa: CASSPGANLNTEAFF

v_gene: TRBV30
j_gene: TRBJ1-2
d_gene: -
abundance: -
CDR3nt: TGTGCCTGGATTGCTCGGGGGGTTGGCTACACCTTC
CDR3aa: CAWIARGVGYTF

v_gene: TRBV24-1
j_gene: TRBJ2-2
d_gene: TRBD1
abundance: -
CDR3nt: TGTGCCACCAGTGATCCGGGACAGCCGTCCGGGGAGCTGTTTTTT
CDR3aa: CATSDPGQPSGELFF

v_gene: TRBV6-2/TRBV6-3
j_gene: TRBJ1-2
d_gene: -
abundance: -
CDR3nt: TGTGCCAGCAGTTACTCGCCTAGGGGGTATGGCTACACCTTC
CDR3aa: CASSYSPRGYGYTF

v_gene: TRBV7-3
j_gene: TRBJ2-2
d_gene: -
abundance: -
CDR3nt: TGTGCCAGTGCCGCGACACAGGACTACCTGGGAACCGGGGAGCTGTTTTTT
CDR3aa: CASAATQDYLGTGELFF

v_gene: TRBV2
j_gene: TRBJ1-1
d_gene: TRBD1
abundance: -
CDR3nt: TGTGCCAGCAAAGGACAGGGGAACACTGAAGCTTTCTTT
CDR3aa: CASKGQGNTEAFF

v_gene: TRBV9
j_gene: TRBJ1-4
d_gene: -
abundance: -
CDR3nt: TGTGCCAGCAGCCTTACAGGGTCAGGAAGTGAAAAACTGTTTTTT
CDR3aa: CASSLTGSGSEKLFF

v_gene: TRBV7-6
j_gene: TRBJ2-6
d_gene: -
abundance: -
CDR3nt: TGTGCCAGCAGCAAGACAGGCTCTGGGGCCAACGTCCTGACTTTC
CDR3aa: CASSKTGSGANVLTF

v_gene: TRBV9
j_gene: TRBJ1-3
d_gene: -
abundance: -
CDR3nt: TGTGCCAGCAGCCACCCCCCAGGTTCTGGAAACACCATATATTTT
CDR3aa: CASSHPPGSGNTIYF

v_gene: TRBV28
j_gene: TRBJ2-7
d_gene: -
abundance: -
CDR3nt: TGTGCCAGCAGTTTAGGAGGGGTTTCCTACGAGCAGTACTTC
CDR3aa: CASSLGGVSYEQYF

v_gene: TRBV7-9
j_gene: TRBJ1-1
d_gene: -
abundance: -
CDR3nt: TGTGCCAGCAGCTTATGGGCAGGTACAGAAGCTTTCTTT
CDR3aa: CASSLWAGTEAFF

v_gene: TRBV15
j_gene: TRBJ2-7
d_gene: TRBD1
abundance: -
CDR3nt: TGTGCCACCAGCAGACCCGGGACAGGGATCTACGAGCAGTACTTC
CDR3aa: CATSRPGTGIYEQYF

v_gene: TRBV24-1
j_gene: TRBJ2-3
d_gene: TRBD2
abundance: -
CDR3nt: TGTGCCACCAGTGATTTGAGGTCTAGCGGGGCAGATACGCAGTATTTT
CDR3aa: CATSDLRSSGADTQYF

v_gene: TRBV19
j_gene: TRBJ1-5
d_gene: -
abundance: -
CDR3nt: TGTGCCAGTAGTATAGCAAGCAATCAGCCCCAGCATTTT
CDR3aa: CASSIASNQPQHF

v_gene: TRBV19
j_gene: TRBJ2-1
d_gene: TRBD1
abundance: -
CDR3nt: TGTGCCAGTAGTATTAGTGGTCGGACAGGAGATTATGAGCAGTTCTTC
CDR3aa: CASSISGRTGDYEQFF

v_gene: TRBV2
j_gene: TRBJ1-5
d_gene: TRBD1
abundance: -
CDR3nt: TGTGCCAGCAGTTGGACAGGGGGCAATCAGCCCCAGCATTTT
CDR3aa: CASSWTGGNQPQHF

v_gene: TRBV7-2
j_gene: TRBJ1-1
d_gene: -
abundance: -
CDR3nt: TGTGCCAGCAGCCCAGACTGGACTGAAGCTTTCTTT
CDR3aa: CASSPDWTEAFF

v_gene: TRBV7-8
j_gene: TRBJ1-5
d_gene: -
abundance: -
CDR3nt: TGTGCCAGCAGCGGGGCGATTAGGGATCAGCCCCAGCATTTT
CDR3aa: CASSGAIRDQPQHF

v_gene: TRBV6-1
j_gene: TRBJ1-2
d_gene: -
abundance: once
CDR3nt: TGTGCCAGCAGTGGCCCCCTAAACCCGACGGGCTATGGCTACACCTTC
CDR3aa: CASSGPLNPTGYGYTF

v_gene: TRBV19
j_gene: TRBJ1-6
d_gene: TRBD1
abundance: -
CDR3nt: TGTGCCAGTAGTATGGCAGGGGGCGGACCCCTCCACTTT
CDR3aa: CASSMAGGGPLHF

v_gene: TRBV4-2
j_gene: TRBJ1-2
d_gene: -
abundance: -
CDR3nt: TGTGCCAGCAGCCTCGGGGGTGGCTATGGCTACACCTTC
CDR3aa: CASSLGGGYGYTF

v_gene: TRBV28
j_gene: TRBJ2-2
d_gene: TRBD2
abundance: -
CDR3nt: TGTGCCAGCAGTCTCGGACTAGCGGGGGACACCGGGGAGCTGTTTTTT
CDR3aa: CASSLGLAGDTGELFF

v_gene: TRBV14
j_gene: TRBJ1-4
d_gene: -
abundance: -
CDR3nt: TGTGCCAGCAGCCAAGTAGCCTCTAATGAAAAACTGTTTTTT
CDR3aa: CASSQVASNEKLFF

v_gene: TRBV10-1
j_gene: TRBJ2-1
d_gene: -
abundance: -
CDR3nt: TGCGCCAGCAGCTTGGACAGCTACAATGAGCAGTTCTTC
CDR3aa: CASSLDSYNEQFF

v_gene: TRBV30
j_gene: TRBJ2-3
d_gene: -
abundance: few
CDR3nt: TGTGCCTGGAGCCCATACTCCGGGGGGCCAGATACGCAGTATTTT
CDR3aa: CAWSPYSGGPDTQYF

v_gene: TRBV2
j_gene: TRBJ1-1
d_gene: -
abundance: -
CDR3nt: TGTGCCACCCAGCCCAGGGCGGCCATGAACACTGAAGCTTTCTTT
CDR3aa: CATQPRAAMNTEAFF

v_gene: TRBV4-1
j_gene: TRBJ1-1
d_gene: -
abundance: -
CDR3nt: TGCGCCAGCAGCCCCGGGCCAGGGGCGAACACTGAAGCTTTCTTT
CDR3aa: CASSPGPGANTEAFF

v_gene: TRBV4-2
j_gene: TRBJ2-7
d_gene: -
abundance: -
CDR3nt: TGTGCCAGCAGCCGAGCGGCCGGTGGAGTCTCCTACGAGCAGTACTTC
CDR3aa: CASSRAAGGVSYEQYF

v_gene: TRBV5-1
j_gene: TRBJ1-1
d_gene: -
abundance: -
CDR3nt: TGCGCCAGCAGCTTGGAGACGGGAGTTGAAGCTTTCTTT
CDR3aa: CASSLETGVEAFF

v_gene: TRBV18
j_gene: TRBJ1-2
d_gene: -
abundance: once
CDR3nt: TGTGCCAGCTCAGCGGGACTCTGGGATGGCTACACCTTC
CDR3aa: CASSAGLWDGYTF

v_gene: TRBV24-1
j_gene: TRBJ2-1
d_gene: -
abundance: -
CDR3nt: TGTGCCACCTCAGGACAGCATAGCTCCTACAATGAGCAGTTCTTC
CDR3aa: CATSGQHSSYNEQFF